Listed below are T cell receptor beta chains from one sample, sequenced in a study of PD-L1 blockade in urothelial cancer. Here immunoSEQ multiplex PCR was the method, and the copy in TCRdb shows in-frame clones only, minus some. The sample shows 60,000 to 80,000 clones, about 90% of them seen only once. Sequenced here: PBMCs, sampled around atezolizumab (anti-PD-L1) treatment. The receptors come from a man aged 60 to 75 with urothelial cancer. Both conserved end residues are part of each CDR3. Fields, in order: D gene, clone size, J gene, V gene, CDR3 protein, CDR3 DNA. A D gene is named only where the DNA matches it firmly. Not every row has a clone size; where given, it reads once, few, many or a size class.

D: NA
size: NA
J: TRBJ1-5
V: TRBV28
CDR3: CASSVYYRGGNQPQHF
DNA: TGTGCCAGCAGCGTCTATTATCGGGGAGGCAATCAGCCCCAGCATTTT

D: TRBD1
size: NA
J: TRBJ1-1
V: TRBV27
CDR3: CASSPRTGRMSFF
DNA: TGTGCCAGCAGTCCGCGGACAGGGCGGATGTCTTTCTTT

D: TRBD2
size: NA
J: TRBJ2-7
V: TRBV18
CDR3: CASSPPSLAGGNEQYF
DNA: TGTGCCAGCTCACCACCGAGTCTAGCGGGAGGGAACGAGCAGTACTTC

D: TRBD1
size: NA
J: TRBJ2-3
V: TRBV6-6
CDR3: CASSPGQVSSTDTQYF
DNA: TGTGCCAGCAGCCCAGGACAGGTTTCTAGCACAGATACGCAGTATTTT

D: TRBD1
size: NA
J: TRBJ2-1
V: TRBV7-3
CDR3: CASSPGPGQVNEQFF
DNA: TGTGCCAGCAGCCCGGGGCCCGGACAGGTTAATGAGCAGTTCTTC

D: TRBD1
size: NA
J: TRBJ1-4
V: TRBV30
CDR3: CAWSLGQGPNEKLFF
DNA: TGTGCCTGGAGTTTGGGACAGGGACCTAATGAAAAACTGTTTTTT

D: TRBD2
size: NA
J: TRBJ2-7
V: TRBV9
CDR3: CASSPGPAGGSEEQYF
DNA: TGTGCCAGCAGCCCAGGGCCCGCGGGAGGCTCGGAAGAGCAGTACTTC

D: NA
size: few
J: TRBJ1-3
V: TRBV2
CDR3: CASILYANAGNTIYF
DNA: TGTGCCAGCATTCTCTATGCGAACGCTGGAAACACCATATATTTT

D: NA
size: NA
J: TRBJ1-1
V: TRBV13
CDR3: CASNRDRTEAFF
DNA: TGTGCCAGTAACAGGGATAGGACTGAAGCTTTCTTT

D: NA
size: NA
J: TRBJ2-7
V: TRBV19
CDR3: CASSYPGPTGAYEQYF
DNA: TGTGCCAGTAGCTACCCGGGACCCACGGGGGCCTACGAGCAGTACTTC

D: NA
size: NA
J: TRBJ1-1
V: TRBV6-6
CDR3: CASSYSPQGSTEAFF
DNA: TGTGCCAGCAGTTACTCGCCGCAGGGGAGCACTGAAGCTTTCTTT

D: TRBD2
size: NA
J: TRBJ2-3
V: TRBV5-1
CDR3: CASSLAGGPTDTQYF
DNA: TGCGCCAGCTCACTAGCGGGGGGCCCCACAGATACGCAGTATTTT

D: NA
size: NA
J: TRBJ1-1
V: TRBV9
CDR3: CASSVGGILNTEAFF
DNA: TGTGCCAGCAGCGTGGGAGGGATTTTGAACACTGAAGCTTTCTTT

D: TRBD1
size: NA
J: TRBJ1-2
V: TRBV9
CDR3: CASSVVTGYGYTF
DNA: TGTGCCAGCAGCGTGGTGACAGGGTATGGCTACACCTTC

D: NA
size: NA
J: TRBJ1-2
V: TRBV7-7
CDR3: CASSFVTGSGGYTF
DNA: TGTGCTAGCAGCTTCGTGACGGGGTCGGGTGGCTACACCTTC

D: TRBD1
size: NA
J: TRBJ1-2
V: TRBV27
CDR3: CASSPRDRVLYGYTF
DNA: TGTGCCAGCAGTCCCCGGGACAGGGTCCTCTATGGCTACACCTTC

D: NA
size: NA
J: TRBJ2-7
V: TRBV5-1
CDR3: CASSFRGDSYEQYF
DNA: TGCGCCAGCAGCTTCAGGGGGGACTCCTACGAGCAGTACTTC

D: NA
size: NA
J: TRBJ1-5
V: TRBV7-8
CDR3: CASSAFGGIGNQPQHF
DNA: TGTGCCAGCAGCGCCTTCGGGGGGATCGGCAATCAGCCCCAGCATTTT

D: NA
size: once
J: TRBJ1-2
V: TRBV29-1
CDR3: CSVVWTTNYGYTF
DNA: TGCAGCGTTGTTTGGACAACAAACTATGGCTACACCTTC

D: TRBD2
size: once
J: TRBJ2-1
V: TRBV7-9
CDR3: CASSYLAGGLSSYNEQFF
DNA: TGTGCCAGCAGCTACCTAGCGGGAGGTTTGAGCTCCTACAATGAGCAGTTCTTC

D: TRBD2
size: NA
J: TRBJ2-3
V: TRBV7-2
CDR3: CASSLAGVAGDFTDTQYF
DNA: TGTGCCAGCAGCTTAGCGGGGGTAGCGGGAGACTTTACAGATACGCAGTATTTT

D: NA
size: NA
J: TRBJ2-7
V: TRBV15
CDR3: CATSAGLGGGYYEQYF
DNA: TGTGCCACCAGCGCAGGACTAGGAGGGGGATACTACGAGCAGTACTTC

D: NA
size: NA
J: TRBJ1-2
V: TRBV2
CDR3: CASSVISDGYTF
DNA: TGTGCCAGCAGTGTGATTAGTGATGGCTACACCTTC

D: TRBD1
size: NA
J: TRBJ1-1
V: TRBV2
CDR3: CASNRQGLNTEAFF
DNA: TGTGCCAGTAATCGACAGGGCTTGAACACTGAAGCTTTCTTT

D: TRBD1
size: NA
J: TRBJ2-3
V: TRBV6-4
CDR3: CASSDGQGATDTQYF
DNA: TGTGCCAGCAGTGATGGGCAGGGGGCCACAGATACGCAGTATTTT

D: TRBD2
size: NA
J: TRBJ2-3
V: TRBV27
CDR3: CASSVLAGNPYTDTQYF
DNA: TGTGCCAGCAGTGTCCTAGCGGGAAACCCCTACACAGATACGCAGTATTTT

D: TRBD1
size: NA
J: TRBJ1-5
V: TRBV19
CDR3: CASRQGTGGLQPQHF
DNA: TGTGCCAGCCGGCAGGGGACAGGGGGCCTACAGCCCCAGCATTTT

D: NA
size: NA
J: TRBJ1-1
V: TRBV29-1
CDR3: CSVDLGGNTEAFF
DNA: TGCAGCGTTGACCTAGGGGGGAACACTGAAGCTTTCTTT

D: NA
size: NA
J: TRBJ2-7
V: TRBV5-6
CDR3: CASSLGGHRVSYEQYF
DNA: TGTGCCAGCAGCTTGGGGGGACACCGCGTCTCCTACGAGCAGTACTTC

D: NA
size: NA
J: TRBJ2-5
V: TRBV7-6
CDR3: CASSLGPGRLQETQYF
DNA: TGTGCCAGCAGCTTAGGGCCCGGGAGACTCCAAGAGACCCAGTACTTC

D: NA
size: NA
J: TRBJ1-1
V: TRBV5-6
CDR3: CASSLLWARNTEAFF
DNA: TGTGCCAGCAGCTTGCTTTGGGCCAGGAACACTGAAGCTTTCTTT

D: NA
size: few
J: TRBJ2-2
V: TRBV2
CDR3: CASSYGTGELFF
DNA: TGTGCCAGCAGCTATGGCACCGGGGAGCTGTTTTTT

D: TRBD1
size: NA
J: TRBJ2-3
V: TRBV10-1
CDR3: CASSADRTTDTQYF
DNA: TGCGCCAGCAGCGCGGACAGGACCACAGATACGCAGTATTTT

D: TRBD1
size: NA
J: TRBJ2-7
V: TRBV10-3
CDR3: CAISLDRGLGEQYF
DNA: TGTGCCATCAGCCTTGACAGGGGGCTAGGAGAGCAGTACTTC

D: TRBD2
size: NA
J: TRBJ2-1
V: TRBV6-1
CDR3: CASSQSGGTYNEQFF
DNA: TGTGCCAGCAGTCAGAGCGGGGGGACCTACAATGAGCAGTTCTTC

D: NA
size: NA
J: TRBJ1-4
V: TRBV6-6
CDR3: CASRQQSAAREKLFF
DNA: TGTGCCAGCAGACAACAGTCAGCGGCGCGGGAAAAACTGTTTTTT

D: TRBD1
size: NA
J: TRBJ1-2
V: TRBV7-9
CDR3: CASIGQGGYGYTF
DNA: TGTGCCAGCATCGGACAGGGGGGTTATGGCTACACCTTC

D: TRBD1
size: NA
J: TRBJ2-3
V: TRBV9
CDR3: CASSAKPGQGGADTQYF
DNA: TGTGCCAGCAGCGCTAAACCGGGACAGGGGGGCGCAGATACGCAGTATTTT

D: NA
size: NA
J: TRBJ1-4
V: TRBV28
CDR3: CASRGGEVNEKLFF
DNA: TGTGCCAGCAGGGGGGGGGAGGTTAATGAAAAACTGTTTTTT

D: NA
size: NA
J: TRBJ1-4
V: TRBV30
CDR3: CAWTRSRGEKLFF
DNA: TGTGCCTGGACACGCTCAAGGGGTGAAAAACTGTTTTTT

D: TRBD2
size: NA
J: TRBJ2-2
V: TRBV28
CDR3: CASSRRGGISTGELFF
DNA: TGTGCCAGCAGTCGGCGCGGGGGAATTAGCACCGGGGAGCTGTTTTTT

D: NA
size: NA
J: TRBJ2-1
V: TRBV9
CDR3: CASSVGVRQGSVNGQFF
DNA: TGTGCCAGCAGCGTAGGTGTTCGGCAGGGCTCTGTGAATGGGCAGTTCTTC

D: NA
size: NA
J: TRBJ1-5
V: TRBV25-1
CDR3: CASTGGSNQPQHF
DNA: TGTGCCAGCACCGGCGGTAGCAATCAGCCCCAGCATTTT

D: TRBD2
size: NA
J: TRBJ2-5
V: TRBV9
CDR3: CASSVGGTSVQETQYF
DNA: TGTGCCAGCAGCGTAGGGGGGACTAGCGTACAAGAGACCCAGTACTTC

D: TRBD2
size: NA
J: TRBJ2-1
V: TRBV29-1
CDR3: CSVELFSGSHYNEQFF
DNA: TGCAGCGTTGAGCTGTTTAGCGGGTCCCACTACAATGAGCAGTTCTTC

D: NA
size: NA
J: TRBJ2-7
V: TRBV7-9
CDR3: CASSRWKGGLYEQYF
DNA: TGTGCCAGCAGTCGTTGGAAGGGGGGGCTGTACGAGCAGTACTTC

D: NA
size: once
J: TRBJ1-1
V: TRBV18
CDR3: CASSPNLNTEAFF
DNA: TGTGCCAGCTCACCGAACTTGAACACTGAAGCTTTCTTT

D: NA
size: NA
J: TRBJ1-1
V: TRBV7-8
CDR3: CASSLEARANTEAFF
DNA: TGTGCCAGCAGCTTAGAAGCCAGGGCGAACACTGAAGCTTTCTTT

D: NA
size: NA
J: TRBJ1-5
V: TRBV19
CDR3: CASSIVAGSNQPQHF
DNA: TGTGCCAGTAGTATAGTTGCAGGGTCAAATCAGCCCCAGCATTTT

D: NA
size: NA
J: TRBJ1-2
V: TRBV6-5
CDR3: CASSYSAANYGYTF
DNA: TGTGCCAGCAGTTACTCGGCAGCTAACTATGGCTACACCTTC

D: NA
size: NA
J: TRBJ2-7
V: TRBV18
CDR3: CASSPAGGGSYEQYF
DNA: TGTGCCAGCTCACCGGCGGGCGGGGGCTCGTACGAGCAGTACTTC

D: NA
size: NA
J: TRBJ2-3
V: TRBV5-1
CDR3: CASSFELKDTQYF
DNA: TGCGCCAGCAGCTTCGAGCTTAAAGATACGCAGTATTTT